The next 25 T cell receptor beta chains were all read from a single sample in a study of T cells after somatic rescue of genetic block. Profiled with immunoSEQ multiplex PCR; TCRdb holds only in-frame clones, not every one. The sample yields approximately 88,000 clones, approximately 90% seen once. The material sequenced was peripheral blood mononuclear cells (PBMCs). These receptors all stem from a woman between 18 and 30 years old.

This clone is a singleton in its sample. The rearrangement joins TRBV7-3 to TRBJ2-4; possibly TRBD1 for D (6 bases). CDR1 is SGHTA and CDR2 is FQGTGA in the germline V gene. The CDR3 spans 16 residues. The V end was cut by 5 bases, the J end by 0 bases, with 14 bases between. The CDR3 is CASSPRGAVAKNIQYF. In DNA form, the CDR3 reads TGTGCCAGCAGCCCCAGGGGAGCGGTAGCCAAAAACATTCAGTACTTC.

This sequence joins TRBV5-5 and TRBJ2-3; either TRBD1 or TRBD2 may fit D (6 bases each). The length of the CDR3 is 17 residues. V lost 4 bases to trimming and J lost 6 bases, with 24 bases between them. Germline V gene sequence: CDR1 SGHKS, CDR2 YYEKEE (reference sequence). CDR3 loop: CASSLMVSGASEDTQYF. CDR3 coding DNA: TGTGCCAGCAGCCTGATGGTTTCGGGGGCTTCGGAGGATACGCAGTATTTT.

Concerning this clone itself: The junction departs from germline at one end; a sequencing error may be responsible. The chain uses TRBV6-1 and TRBJ1-3; D ambiguous. The germline V gene has CDR1 MNHNS and CDR2 SASEGT. The CDR3 runs 13 residues. The CDR3 protein is CASREGIGNTIYF. The CDR3 coding sequence is TGTGCCAGCAGGGAAGGGATAGGAAACACCATATATTTT.

The table lists this clone with a count of one. This chain joins TRBV29-1 and TRBJ2-5; 11 bases are a match to TRBD2. The CDR3 is 14 amino acids. Germline CDR1 and CDR2: SQVTM and ANQGSEA. With V trimmed by 6 bases and J by 2 bases, 5 bases remained unmatched. The CDR3 loop is CSVAGTSGQETQYF. The DNA of the CDR3 is TGCAGCGTGGCCGGGACTAGCGGACAAGAGACCCAGTACTTC.

V and J are TRBV7-9 and TRBJ2-7; D might be TRBD2 (6 bases). The length of the CDR3 is 16 residues. CDR1 is SEHNR, CDR2 FQNEAQ, per germline (reference sequence). V was pared by 5 bases and J by 0 bases, with 17 bases between. DNA of the CDR3: TGTGCCAGCAGCCCCAGGCGGGGCCTCAACTCCTACGAGCAGTACTTC. This translates into CASSPRRGLNSYEQYF.

The J gene is TRBJ2-6, the V gene TRBV12-5; 7 nucleotides match TRBD1. Germline V lookup: CDR1 LGHNT, CDR2 FRNRAP. The CDR3 runs 19 residues. The J segment lost 1 base and the V segment lost 2 bases, leaving 11 bases of the junction unmatched. The CDR3 DNA sequence: TGTGCTAGTGGTTTGCTTGACAGGGTTCTAAGATCTGGGGCCAACGTCCTGACTTTC. Protein: CASGLLDRVLRSGANVLTF. Variable domain in full (rest from reference TRBV12-5 and TRBJ2-6): DARVTQTPRHKVTEMGQEVTMRCQPILGHNTVFWYRQTMMQGLELLAYFRNRAPLDDSGMPKDRFSAEMPDATLATLKIQPSEPRDSAVYFCASGLLDRVLRSGANVLTFGAGSRLTVL.

The gene calls are TRBV18 and TRBJ2-7; 7 bases align to TRBD1. CDR1 is KGHSH and CDR2 is LQKENI in the germline V gene. This CDR3 has 15 residues. V lost 3 bases, J lost 3 bases, and 8 bases stayed unmatched. The CDR3 sequence is CASSPGTDNYYEQYF. The CDR3 nucleotides are TGTGCCAGCTCACCCGGGACAGACAATTACTACGAGCAGTACTTC.

This sequence joins TRBV18 and TRBJ2-3; D remains unclear. The CDR3 has 14 residues. Per germline, CDR1 KGHSH and CDR2 LQKENI. V was shortened by 7 bases and J by 4 bases, with 15 bases between the two germline ends. The CDR3 loop is CASLDWDGADTQYF. The CDR3 DNA reads TGTGCCAGCTTGGATTGGGATGGTGCAGATACGCAGTATTTT. The whole variable domain, remainder taken from reference TRBV18 and TRBJ2-3, is NAGVMQNPRHLVRRRGQEARLRCSPMKGHSHVYWYRQLPEEGLKFMVYLQKENIIDESGMPKERFSAEFPKEGPSILRIQQVVRGDSAAYFCASLDWDGADTQYFGPGTRLTVL.

There are a few counts of this clone. The gene calls are TRBV28 and TRBJ1-1; possible D gene TRBD1, 5 bases. CDR1 and CDR2 from the germline V gene are MDHEN and SYDVKM. This CDR3 spans 17 amino acids. V was shortened by 7 bases and J by 5 bases, with 26 bases between the two germline ends. Written as DNA, the CDR3 is TGTGCCAGCACAGGCCCCTTGGGGAGGGGAAGTAGGACTGAAGCTTTCTTT. This gives the protein CASTGPLGRGSRTEAFF.

The rearrangement links TRBV5-1 to TRBJ2-1; no clear D gene. This CDR3 region has 15 residues. From germline, CDR1 is SGHRS and CDR2 YFSETQ. V was pared by 4 bases and J by 8 bases, with 19 bases between. The CDR3 nucleotides are TGCGCCAGCAGCCTGACAACGCTGTCCTCCGATGAGCAGTTCTTC. It specifies CASSLTTLSSDEQFF.

The chain joins TRBV28 to TRBJ1-1; weak D call: TRBD1 (6 bases). The CDR3 covers 13 residues. V was shortened by 8 bases and J by 5 bases, with 15 bases between the two germline ends. Per the germline V gene, CDR1 is MDHEN and CDR2 is SYDVKM. The CDR3 DNA reads TGTGCCAGCTCCGAGGGGGGTCGGACTGAAGCTTTCTTT. Its translation is CASSEGGRTEAFF.

The chain couples TRBV5-8 to TRBJ1-5; no reliable D call. V was shortened by 4 bases and J by 5 bases, with 19 bases between the two germline ends. Germline V CDR1 and CDR2: SGHTS, YDEGEE. The CDR3 length is 16 residues. CDR3 residues: CASSTEFNLADQPQHF. The CDR3 DNA follows: TGTGCCAGCAGCACCGAATTTAACCTCGCGGATCAGCCCCAGCATTTT.

This rearrangement joins TRBV5-4 to TRBJ2-7; either TRBD1 or TRBD2 may supply D (5 bases each). The V and J ends lost 0 bases and 6 bases respectively, with 13 bases between them. The CDR3 length is 14 residues. The germline CDR1 and CDR2 sequences are SGHNT and YYREEE (reference sequence). Here the CDR3 DNA reads TGTGCCAGCAGCTTGGGGGCCGACAGCGGCGAGCAGTACTTC. Translated, it gives CASSLGADSGEQYF.

V usage is TRBV19 and J usage is TRBJ1-4; D gene unclear. This CDR3 region has 15 residues. Per the germline V gene, CDR1 is LNHDA and CDR2 is SQIVND (reference sequence). V was clipped by 7 bases and J by 2 bases, with 14 bases between them. The DNA of the CDR3 is TGTGCCAGTACCGCAATAGGGAGGACTAATGAAAAACTGTTTTTT. This codes for CASTAIGRTNEKLFF.

In DNA form, the CDR3 reads TGTGCCAGCAGCCCCACGGGGAACTACGAGCAGTACTTC. Its translation is CASSPTGNYEQYF. The chain combines TRBV11-3 with TRBJ2-7; D might be TRBD2 (5 bases). V lost 5 bases, J lost 3 bases, and 11 bases lay in between. Per the germline V gene, CDR1 is SGHNT and CDR2 is YENEEA. The CDR3 is 13 residues long.

The rearrangement joins TRBV10-1 to TRBJ2-5; 7 bases map to TRBD1. V lost 4 bases, J lost 5 bases, and 7 bases stayed unmatched. CDR1 WNHNN and CDR2 SYGVQD come from the germline V gene (reference sequence). The CDR3 runs to 14 residues. The CDR3 nucleotides read TGCGCCAGCAGTGGGGGACAGATCCCCGAGACCCAGTACTTC. Translating it yields CASSGGQIPETQYF.

The J gene is TRBJ1-1, the V gene TRBV19; 9 nucleotides line up with TRBD1. The CDR3 is made up of 17 amino acids. Germline V CDR1 and CDR2: LNHDA, SQIVND (reference sequence). V was clipped by 5 bases and J by 1 base; unmatched bases: 11. CDR3 sequence reads: CASSLRPGTGRNTEAFF. CDR3 sequence (DNA): TGTGCCAGTAGTCTCCGTCCCGGGACAGGGCGGAACACTGAAGCTTTCTTT.

The J gene is TRBJ1-2, the V gene TRBV6-5; no clear D gene. The CDR3 extends over 15 amino acids. The germline V and J ends were trimmed by 2 bases and 8 bases, with 18 bases remaining between them. Germline CDR1 MNHEY, CDR2 SVGAGI. CDR3 nucleotides: TGTGCCAGCAGTTACCGTTCGCGGGTGGACGGCGGCTACACCTTC. Translating gives CASSYRSRVDGGYTF.

The V and J genes are TRBV12-5 and TRBJ2-2; D is ambiguous. Germline V lookup: CDR1 LGHNT, CDR2 FRNRAP. The CDR3 spans 16 residues. V lost 0 bases to trimming and J lost 0 bases, with 8 bases between them. CDR3 coding DNA: TGTGCTAGTGGTTTGGTACCAGGTACGAACACCGGGGAGCTGTTTTTT. This encodes CASGLVPGTNTGELFF.

The chain couples TRBV20-1 to TRBJ2-5; TRBD1 aligns across 7 bases. The CDR3 covers 11 residues. J lost 10 bases, V lost 3 bases, and 5 bases had no gene match. Germline CDR1 DFQATT, CDR2 SNEGSKA (reference sequence). CDR3 DNA: TGCAGTGCTAGTCGGACAGGTAGCCAGTACTTC. Its translation: CSASRTGSQYF.

V gene TRBV5-6 combines with J gene TRBJ2-2, with 9 nucleotides matching TRBD2. Germline CDR1 and CDR2: SGHDT and YYEEEE. The CDR3 has 17 amino acids. The V and J ends lost 3 bases and 2 bases, in that order; junction bases with no gene match: 8. The CDR3 loop is CASSSLAGRRNTGELFF. CDR3 sequence (DNA): TGTGCCAGCAGCTCGCTAGCGGGACGTCGCAACACCGGGGAGCTGTTTTTT.

The chain carries TRBV28 and TRBJ1-3, with 8 bases that match TRBD1. Per the germline V gene, CDR1 is MDHEN and CDR2 is SYDVKM. This CDR3 has 17 amino acids. V trimming: 6 bases; J trimming: 2 bases; junction bases outside the gene matches: 12. The CDR3 DNA is TGTGCCAGCAGGACAGGGGCCATAGCAGATGCTGGAAACACCATATATTTT. This gives the protein CASRTGAIADAGNTIYF.

The rearrangement uses TRBV14 and TRBJ2-4; D not resolved. The CDR3 is made up of 11 amino acids. The germline CDR1 and CDR2 sequences are SGHDN and FVKESK. Between the trimmed V and J ends, which lost 8 bases and 11 bases, there was a span of 13 bases. CDR3 residues: CASGVGAFQYF. Here the CDR3 DNA reads TGTGCCAGCGGGGTCGGCGCCTTTCAGTACTTC.

The chain links TRBV7-9 to TRBJ1-1; D is possibly TRBD1 (6 bases). The CDR3 sequence is 14 residues long. V was clipped by 7 bases and J by 6 bases, with 18 bases between them. CDR1 and CDR2 from the germline V gene are SEHNR and FQNEAQ (reference sequence). As DNA, the CDR3 is TGTGCCAGCATCCTAATCACTCAGGGGCCTGAAGCTTTCTTT. Its translation is CASILITQGPEAFF.

The chain recombines TRBV27 with TRBJ2-6; the D is unclear. The germline V and J ends were trimmed by 1 base and 0 bases, with 16 bases remaining between them. CDR3 size: 19 residues. Per the germline V gene, CDR1 is MNHEY and CDR2 is SMNVEV (reference sequence). CDR3 in amino acids: CASSLLGQTVISGANVLTF. DNA of the CDR3: TGTGCCAGCAGTTTATTAGGGCAGACTGTAATCTCTGGGGCCAACGTCCTGACTTTC.